The 6 T cell receptor beta chains listed next were all sequenced from one sample in a study of cytotoxic CD8 clonotypes in ibrutinib-treated CLL. Produced via immunoSEQ multiplex PCR; TCRdb's table is partial and in-frame only. The repertoire holds about 300,000 clones, approximately 76% seen once, with roughly 5.7% in the top ten. Specimen: PBMCs, collected at disease progression, from a patient treated with ibrutinib. Every receptor here comes from a human donor with chronic lymphocytic leukemia.

The chain links TRBV2 to TRBJ2-1; 9 bases line up with TRBD2. The CDR3 has 17 residues. Germline V gene lookup returns CDR1 SNHLY and CDR2 FYNNEI. V dropped 2 bases and J dropped 9; count of bases not matched to a gene: 14. The CDR3 spells CASSEQYLAGWVGEQFF. The DNA of the CDR3 is TGTGCCAGCAGTGAACAGTATCTAGCGGGGTGGGTCGGTGAGCAGTTCTTC.

This chain links TRBV13 with TRBJ2-1; possible D gene TRBD2, 5 bases. Germline V gene sequence: CDR1 PRHDT, CDR2 FYEKMQ (reference sequence). The CDR3 loop spans 14 amino acids. Trimming cost V 3 bases and J 6 bases, with 12 bases left between them. CDR3 in amino acids: CASSFLVLANEQFF. Written as DNA, the CDR3 is TGTGCCAGCAGCTTTCTTGTGCTAGCCAATGAGCAGTTCTTC.

This clone was seen only a few times. The chain recombines TRBV5-4 with TRBJ1-5; D is uncertain. The CDR3 spans 12 residues. Germline CDR1 reads SGHNT; CDR2 reads YYREEE (reference sequence). Trimming pared 2 bases from V and 6 bases from J, leaving 6 bases between. The CDR3 here is CASSLDGQPQHF. In nucleotides, the CDR3 is TGTGCCAGCAGCTTAGATGGTCAGCCCCAGCATTTT.

This clone was observed a handful of times. This sequence joins TRBV19 and TRBJ2-2, with 7 nucleotides matching TRBD1. From germline, CDR1 is LNHDA and CDR2 SQIVND (reference sequence). J was trimmed by 1 base and V by 6 bases; bases with no gene match: 17. This CDR3 is 19 amino acids long. The DNA for the CDR3 is TGTGCCAGTAGCCGGACTTATGCGACAGGGTTTTGGAACACCGGGGAGCTGTTTTTT. Translated, it gives CASSRTYATGFWNTGELFF.

The rearrangement joins TRBV27 to TRBJ1-5; D remains unclear. The CDR3 consists of 12 residues. The V gene's germline CDR1 is MNHEY and CDR2 SMNVEV (reference sequence). Trimming removed 8 bases from V and 4 bases from J, with 9 bases in between. The CDR3 here is CASGYSNQPQHF. As DNA, the CDR3 is TGTGCCAGCGGATACTCAAATCAGCCCCAGCATTTT.

A single count supports this clone. The chain joins TRBV30 to TRBJ2-7; D gene unclear. Germline V lookup: CDR1 GTSNPN, CDR2 SVGIG (reference sequence). The CDR3 extends over 13 amino acids. V was trimmed by 0 bases and J by 4 bases, leaving 10 bases between them. The CDR3 nucleotides are TGTGCCTGGAGTGTTCTCCAGGATTACGAGCAGTACTTC. Translated, it gives CAWSVLQDYEQYF.